This entry concerns a single T cell receptor beta chain. No antigen is known for it. An end of the junction does not agree with germline; a read error may underlie this. Germline V gene sequence: CDR1 SSHAT, CDR2 FNYEAQ (reference sequence). The CDR3 runs to 13 residues. These data originate in a study of cytomegalovirus exposure and HLA in healthy donors. Study in general: For the approximately 360 genotyped donors, more than 80% fell within the Caucasian-associated ancestry cluster.

PCR was performed using 60 Vbeta and 13 Jbeta primers. Generated by immunoSEQ multiplex PCR, the TCRdb table keeps only in-frame clones and is missing some. Among over 65,000 clones listed, 70% to 80% were seen once. Study observations and caveats: Certain indistinguishable V segments, among them TRBV6-2 and TRBV6-3, were excluded. Presence/absence analysis assumed near-uniform sequencing depth across donors.

Sequencing was carried out using PBMCs. The chain joins TRBV7-7 to TRBJ2-7; 7 nucleotides agree with TRBD1. The TCR originated in a man aged 45 to 65 in good health and CMV-seronegative. The CDR3 DNA reads as TGTGCTAGCAGCTCCGACAGGGCCGGCCCCCAGTACTTC. Its translation: CASSSDRAGPQYF.